Below, 21 T cell receptor beta chains from the same sample are listed, as sequenced in a study of cytomegalovirus exposure and HLA in healthy donors. The PCR used 60 Vbeta and 13 Jbeta primers. Measured with immunoSEQ multiplex PCR; TCRdb has only the in-frame clones, and not every one. Of more than 85,000 clones listed, 69% are singletons. The sequencing input was PBMCs. The receptors were sampled from a woman between 70 and 85 years old in good health and CMV-seropositive.

The chain is built from TRBV6-4 and TRBJ2-3; a possible D gene is TRBD2 (5 bases). CDR3 length equals 12 residues. Germline lookup yields CDR1 MRHNA and CDR2 SNTAGT. With 5 bases removed from V and 10 bases from J, the gap between germline ends came to 13 bases. The CDR3 sequence is CASSPGLQPQYF. The CDR3 DNA sequence: TGTGCCAGCAGTCCAGGACTCCAGCCGCAGTATTTT.

V gene TRBV4-3 combines with J gene TRBJ2-1, with 12 bases aligning to TRBD2. Germline V CDR1 and CDR2: LGHNA, YSLEER. The CDR3 is 17 residues long. V dropped 4 bases and J dropped 7; count of bases not matched to a gene: 11. The CDR3 nucleotides are TGCGCCAGCAGCCCCCACTATACTAGCGGGGGGAGTAATGAGCAGTTCTTC. Its protein is CASSPHYTSGGSNEQFF.

The V and J genes are TRBV19 and TRBJ1-2; TRBD1 aligns across 9 bases. In germline, CDR1 is LNHDA, CDR2 SQIVND (reference sequence). With V trimmed by 6 bases and J by 6 bases, 5 bases remained unmatched. The CDR3 length is 13 residues. In nucleotides, the CDR3 is TGTGCCAGTAGGGGACAGGGTGAGGATGGCTACACCTTC. This translates into CASRGQGEDGYTF.

The chain recombines TRBV4-3 with TRBJ1-3; a possible D gene is TRBD1 (5 bases). The CDR3 has 16 amino acids. Trimming cost V 0 bases and J 0 bases, with 9 bases left between them. The germline V gene has CDR1 LGHNA and CDR2 YSLEER. The CDR3 nucleotides are TGCGCCAGCAGCCAAGACGGGAGGGGCTCTGGAAACACCATATATTTT. Its translation is CASSQDGRGSGNTIYF.

The chain carries TRBV10-3 and TRBJ2-2, with TRBD2 identical over 8 bases. The germline gives CDR1 ENHRY, CDR2 SYGVKD. V gave up 10 bases and J gave up 7 bases; unmatched junction bases: 5. The CDR3 has 12 amino acids. The CDR3 here is CATRGVNGELFF. CDR3 DNA sequence: TGTGCCACGCGGGGGGTGAACGGGGAGCTGTTTTTT.

The J gene is TRBJ2-3, the V gene TRBV11-2, with a weak D call TRBD2 (5 bases). The V end was cut by 2 bases, the J end by 0 bases, with 12 bases between. The CDR3 runs 16 residues. Germline V gives CDR1 SGHAT, CDR2 FQNNGV. The CDR3: CASSLRAGGSTDTQYF. The CDR3 nucleotides are TGTGCCAGCAGCTTAAGGGCAGGAGGTAGCACAGATACGCAGTATTTT.

The V gene is TRBV6-6, the J gene TRBJ1-3; no reliable D call. The CDR3 consists of 15 residues. V gave up 7 bases and J gave up 0 bases, with 13 bases separating them. The germline CDR1 and CDR2 sequences are MNHNY and SVGAGI (reference sequence). The CDR3 DNA is TGTGCCAGCACCCCAGTCCCGCACTCTGGAAACACCATATATTTT. Protein: CASTPVPHSGNTIYF.

This chain connects TRBV13 to TRBJ2-3; no definite D call. The CDR3 covers 14 residues. Germline-derived CDR1 and CDR2 are PRHDT and FYEKMQ (reference sequence). Trimming shortened V by 1 base and J by 2 bases, and 7 bases separated the two germline ends. CDR3 nucleotides: TGTGCCAGCAGCTTAGCTCCTAACACAGATACGCAGTATTTT. Translated, it gives CASSLAPNTDTQYF. The full variable domain, in which reference TRBV13 and TRBJ2-3 provide the parts outside the CDR3, is AAGVIQSPRHLIKEKRETATLKCYPIPRHDTVYWYQQGPGQDPQFLISFYEKMQSDKGSIPDRFSAQQFSDYHSELNMSSLELGDSALYFCASSLAPNTDTQYFGPGTRLTVL.

V gene TRBV4-2 combines with J gene TRBJ2-1; the match to TRBD2 covers 13 bases. The ends lost 4 bases at V and 10 bases at J; junction bases unmatched: 19. Germline V lookup: CDR1 LGHNA, CDR2 YNFKEQ. This CDR3 spans 19 amino acids. Here the CDR3 reads CASSRTDNGLAGEVREQFF. The CDR3 bases are TGTGCCAGCAGCCGAACGGACAATGGACTAGCGGGGGAGGTAAGGGAGCAGTTCTTC.

J is TRBJ1-5 and V is TRBV9, with TRBD1 matching over 8 bases. This CDR3 has 15 amino acids. In germline, CDR1 is SGDLS, CDR2 YYNGEE. Germline trimming cut 4 bases from V and 3 bases from J; bases unmatched to any gene: 6. The CDR3 coding sequence is TGTGCCAGCAGCAGACAGGGGCTGCTCAATCAGCCCCAGCATTTT. Its translation: CASSRQGLLNQPQHF.

This rearrangement joins TRBV7-9 to TRBJ2-1, with D maybe TRBD2 (5 bases). The CDR3 runs 16 residues. Between the trimmed V and J ends, which lost 4 bases and 2 bases, there was a span of 15 bases. Germline loops: CDR1 SEHNR, CDR2 FQNEAQ (reference sequence). CDR3 sequence reads: CASSSPNLATYNEQFF. CDR3 in DNA: TGTGCCAGCAGCTCCCCCAACCTAGCCACCTACAATGAGCAGTTCTTC.

This sequence joins TRBV5-6 and TRBJ2-5; tentative D call: TRBD1 (5 bases). The CDR3 extends over 15 amino acids. V was trimmed by 0 bases and J by 5 bases, leaving 14 bases between them. CDR1 SGHDT and CDR2 YYEEEE come from the germline V gene. CDR3 loop: CASSLVWGAVETQYF. DNA of the CDR3: TGTGCCAGCAGCTTGGTCTGGGGCGCGGTGGAGACCCAGTACTTC.

The V and J genes are TRBV9 and TRBJ1-1; 8 bases are shared with TRBD1. CDR1 is SGDLS and CDR2 is YYNGEE in the germline V gene. J was trimmed by 11 bases and V by 0 bases; bases with no gene match: 3. This CDR3 spans 12 amino acids. CDR3 bases: TGTGCCAGCAGCGTAGGGCAGGGGGCGGCTTTCTTT. Protein product: CASSVGQGAAFF.

The sample holds a few counts of this clone. The chain links TRBV30 to TRBJ2-2; possibly TRBD2 for D (5 bases). Looked up from germline, CDR1 is GTSNPN and CDR2 is SVGIG (reference sequence). The ends were cut back, 1 base at V and 4 bases at J, with 10 bases in the middle. The CDR3 runs to 14 residues. The CDR3 loop is CAWSDTRSTGELFF. The CDR3 DNA sequence: TGTGCCTGGAGTGACACTAGGAGCACCGGGGAGCTGTTTTTT. Full variable domain (rest looked up from reference TRBV30 and TRBJ2-2): SQTIHQWPATLVQPVGSPLSLECTVEGTSNPNLYWYRQAAGRGLQLLFYSVGIGQISSEVPQNLSASRPQDRQFILSSKKLLLSDSGFYLCAWSDTRSTGELFFGEGSRLTVL.

This clone ranks as medium-sized. The gene calls are TRBV6-1 and TRBJ1-2; D gene unclear. The CDR3 runs 12 residues. The germline V and J ends were trimmed by 5 bases and 4 bases, with 8 bases remaining between them. The germline gives CDR1 MNHNS, CDR2 SASEGT. The CDR3 protein is CASSTHTYGYTF. The CDR3 bases are TGTGCCAGCAGTACACACACCTATGGCTACACCTTC.

The chain links TRBV27 to TRBJ2-3; D is unclear. Trimming cost V 1 base and J 0 bases, with 5 bases left between them. The CDR3 totals 14 residues. Per germline, CDR1 MNHEY and CDR2 SMNVEV (reference sequence). The CDR3 region is CASSLWASTDTQYF. In nucleotides, the CDR3 is TGTGCCAGCAGTTTATGGGCTAGCACAGATACGCAGTATTTT.

V usage is TRBV6-4 and J usage is TRBJ2-5; D unresolved. The ends were cut back, 1 base at V and 2 bases at J, with 11 bases in the middle. CDR3 length: 15 amino acids. CDR1 MRHNA and CDR2 SNTAGT come from the germline V gene. CDR3 in DNA: TGTGCCAGCAGTGACTTAGTCACACTACAAGAGACCCAGTACTTC. Translated, it gives CASSDLVTLQETQYF.

V is TRBV19 and J is TRBJ1-5; TRBD1 aligns across 8 bases. Losses at the gene ends were 5 bases for V and 1 base for J; bases not matched to a gene: 4. CDR1 and CDR2 (germline): LNHDA, SQIVND (reference sequence). CDR3 length equals 15 residues. DNA of the CDR3: TGTGCCAGTAGTGATAGACAGGGGAGCAATCAGCCCCAGCATTTT. Its protein product is CASSDRQGSNQPQHF.

The rearrangement joins TRBV10-1 to TRBJ1-1, with D uncertain. The CDR3 covers 13 residues. Germline-derived CDR1 and CDR2 are WNHNN and SYGVQD (reference sequence). The V gene lost 2 bases and the J gene lost 5 bases, with 9 bases spanning the gap. The CDR3 bases are TGCGCCAGCAGTGAGCCAGGAGGAACTGAAGCTTTCTTT. Translating gives CASSEPGGTEAFF.

The CDR3 nucleotides are TGTGCCAGCAGCTTAGAGACAGGGGTTGGCTACACCTTC. Its protein is CASSLETGVGYTF. The chain links TRBV7-9 to TRBJ1-2, with 8 bases that match TRBD1. The length of the CDR3 is 13 residues. CDR1 is SEHNR, CDR2 FQNEAQ, per germline (reference sequence). V was clipped by 1 base and J by 7 bases; unmatched bases: 2. Drawing the rest from reference TRBV7-9 and TRBJ1-2, the complete variable domain is DTGVSQNPRHKITKRGQNVTFRCDPISEHNRLYWYRQTLGQGPEFLTYFQNEAQLEKSRLLSDRFSAERPKGSFSTLEIQRTEQGDSAMYLCASSLETGVGYTFGSGTRLTVV.

The rearrangement joins TRBV9 to TRBJ2-1; the match to TRBD2 covers 11 bases. V shed 0 bases and J 0 bases; nucleotides not matched to a gene: 8. The CDR3 is 19 residues long. The germline gives CDR1 SGDLS, CDR2 YYNGEE. The CDR3 sequence: CASSVGALAGAPSYNEQFF. DNA of the CDR3: TGTGCCAGCAGCGTAGGAGCACTAGCGGGGGCCCCCTCCTACAATGAGCAGTTCTTC.